This TCR beta chain was recorded in a study of regulatory T cells in long-lasting Graves disease. Germline V lookup: CDR1 MNHEY, CDR2 SMNVEV (reference sequence). This CDR3 is 19 amino acids long. Trimming took 6 bases from V and 7 from J; bases not matched to a gene: 23. This clonotype was recorded a few times. Indicated time point: persistent/refractory GD, antithyroid drugs over 5 years with positive TRAb. The TCR library was prepared using RNA isolated from PBMCs. Investigators prepared the TCR beta libraries by applying iRepertoire HTBI primers and Arm-PCR of CDR3 regions. From the multiplex PCR reads, TCRdb called clonotypes with MiXCR, one entry per CDR3 protein. The sample yields 600,000 to 850,000 distinct CDR3 sequences, around 30% seen once.

Sequences were derived from peripheral blood mononuclear cells (PBMCs), sampled when the disease was refractory, from a patient treated with antithyroid drugs. This chain uses TRBV27 with TRBJ2-7; 11 bases are shared with TRBD2. The source is a female donor with Graves disease. The CDR3 reads CASRPLGLAGGRLVREQYF. The CDR3 nucleotides are TGTGCCAGCAGACCGCTTGGACTAGCGGGTGGCCGACTAGTTCGGGAGCAGTACTTC.